This T cell receptor (beta chain) was profiled in a study of tumor and adjacent non-tumor tissue in lung cancer. In the study overall: Stage I to III disease affected 9 to 10 men and roughly five women aged about 30 to 76.

The CDR3 loop spans 13 amino acids. Germline CDR1 and CDR2: MNHEY and SVGEGT. A modified ARM-PCR protocol with three rounds of nested PCR amplified TCRbeta. TCRdb redid the calling of the multiplex PCR reads with MiXCR, one entry per CDR3 protein. Here the sample spans approximately 90,000 distinct CDR3 sequences, around 82% being singletons. With respect to this clonotype: The target antigen is unknown.

RNA was extracted from bulk tissue without any cell sorting. More than 3 cm separated this lung sample from the edge of the tumor. Findings of the study overall: Patients with more diverse tumor TCRs had worse survival.

What was sequenced was distant non-tumor lung tissue. The TCR was taken from a woman between 45 and 65 years old with non-small cell lung cancer. This chain connects TRBV6-2 or TRBV6-3 to TRBJ2-6; no firm D call. This chain's CDR3 is CINSKSGANVLTF. The CDR3 DNA reads as TGTATCAACAGTAAGTCCGGGGCCAACGTCCTGACTTTC.